One and the same sample provided the 14 T cell receptor beta chains below, sequenced in a study of cytomegalovirus exposure and HLA in healthy donors. A multiplex PCR was run with 60 Vbeta primers and 13 Jbeta primers. The protocol was immunoSEQ multiplex PCR, while the TCRdb copy is restricted to in-frame clones and leaves out a portion. The table includes about 110,000 clones, 69% detected once. Sequencing was carried out using PBMCs. These TCRs come from a woman in her sixties or seventies in good health and CMV-seropositive.

V usage is TRBV19 and J usage is TRBJ1-2; D may be TRBD1 (6 bases). Germline V lookup: CDR1 LNHDA, CDR2 SQIVND (reference sequence). This CDR3 comprises 16 residues. The ends were cut back, 3 bases at V and 2 bases at J, with 16 bases in the middle. CDR3: CASSIGGAGANYGYTF. Written as DNA, the CDR3 is TGTGCCAGTAGTATTGGGGGAGCAGGGGCGAACTATGGCTACACCTTC.

V usage is TRBV15 and J usage is TRBJ1-1, with D possibly matching TRBD1 (6 bases). Germline loops: CDR1 LNHNV, CDR2 YYDKDF (reference sequence). The CDR3 loop spans 14 amino acids. Trimming shortened V by 4 bases and J by 4 bases, and 13 bases separated the two germline ends. CDR3 residues: CATSTEGGGTEAFF. DNA for the CDR3: TGTGCCACCAGCACAGAAGGGGGTGGCACTGAAGCTTTCTTT. Based on the CDR3 plus reference TRBV15 and TRBJ1-1, the full variable domain is DAMVIQNPRYQVTQFGKPVTLSCSQTLNHNVMYWYQQKSSQAPKLLFHYYDKDFNNEADTPDNFQSRRPNTSFCFLDIRSPGLGDTAMYLCATSTEGGGTEAFFGQGTRLTVV.

The genes are TRBV5-1 and TRBJ2-7, with TRBD1 matching 7 bases. The V and J ends lost 4 bases and 4 bases, in that order; junction bases with no gene match: 8. CDR3 length equals 14 residues. Germline V lookup: CDR1 SGHRS, CDR2 YFSETQ. CDR3 DNA: TGCGCCAGCAGCCAGGGGGAGTCCGGTTACGAGCAGTACTTC. As protein: CASSQGESGYEQYF. The full variable domain, completed using reference TRBV5-1 and TRBJ2-7, is KAGVTQTPRYLIKTRGQQVTLSCSPISGHRSVSWYQQTPGQGLQFLFEYFSETQRNKGNFPGRFSGRQFSNSRSEMNVSTLELGDSALYLCASSQGESGYEQYFGPGTRLTVT.

In its sample, this clone was seen a few times. The chain recombines TRBV5-6 with TRBJ2-3; 7 positions agree with TRBD2. With 5 bases clipped from V and 3 bases from J, the junction kept 12 bases outside the gene matches. The CDR3 extends over 16 amino acids. From germline, CDR1 is SGHDT and CDR2 YYEEEE. CDR3 amino acids: CASRSLAVLATDTQYF. Here the CDR3 DNA reads TGTGCCAGCAGGTCGCTAGCGGTCCTAGCAACAGATACGCAGTATTTT.

This clone was recorded only once. The chain combines TRBV19 with TRBJ1-1, with TRBD1 identical over 11 bases. V gave up 10 bases and J gave up 4 bases; unmatched junction bases: 8. Germline CDR1 reads LNHDA; CDR2 reads SQIVND (reference sequence). This CDR3 is 14 amino acids long. The DNA of the CDR3 is TGTGCCACTCAGTCAGGGACAGGGGGCACTGAAGCTTTCTTT. This sequence encodes CATQSGTGGTEAFF. Together with reference TRBV19 and TRBJ1-1, the CDR3 gives the full variable domain: DGGITQSPKYLFRKEGQNVTLSCEQNLNHDAMYWYRQDPGQGLRLIYYSQIVNDFQKGDIAEGYSVSREKKESFPLTVTSAQKNPTAFYLCATQSGTGGTEAFFGQGTRLTVV.

This sequence joins TRBV5-8 and TRBJ2-5; 7 bases are a match to TRBD2. The CDR3 is 16 residues long. Looked up from germline, CDR1 is SGHTS and CDR2 is YDEGEE. V trimming: 0 bases; J trimming: 0 bases; junction bases outside the gene matches: 5. CDR3 DNA sequence: TGTGCCAGCAGCTTGGGGGGACTACCTAACCAAGAGACCCAGTACTTC. It yields the protein CASSLGGLPNQETQYF.

J is TRBJ2-7 and V is TRBV5-1; 8 positions agree with TRBD2. CDR1 SGHRS and CDR2 YFSETQ come from the germline V gene. The CDR3 length is 15 residues. The V and J ends lost 4 bases and 6 bases, in that order; junction bases with no gene match: 12. The CDR3 protein is CASSPSGAGGLEQYF. The CDR3 bases are TGCGCCAGCAGCCCTTCCGGGGCGGGGGGTCTCGAGCAGTACTTC.

This clone was recorded once. The DNA of the CDR3 is TGTGCCAGCAACGCGGGGGCACCAGAGGGCTACGAGCAGTACTTC. Its translation: CASNAGAPEGYEQYF. This chain links TRBV2 with TRBJ2-7, with a tentative D call TRBD2 (7 bases). Germline lookup yields CDR1 SNHLY and CDR2 FYNNEI. This CDR3 has 15 amino acids. Trimming removed 7 bases from V and 3 bases from J, with 19 bases in between. Using reference TRBV2 and TRBJ2-7 for the parts outside the CDR3, the full variable domain is EPEVTQTPSHQVTQMGQEVILRCVPISNHLYFYWYRQILGQKVEFLVSFYNNEISEKSEIFDDQFSVERPDGSNFTLKIRSTKLEDSAMYFCASNAGAPEGYEQYFGPGTRLTVT.

The CDR3 is CAWYTGYEQYF. In DNA, the CDR3 is TGTGCCTGGTATACAGGGTACGAGCAGTACTTC. The chain has TRBV30 and TRBJ2-7; D is perhaps TRBD1 (6 bases). Germline V gene lookup returns CDR1 GTSNPN and CDR2 SVGIG (reference sequence). The CDR3 has 11 amino acids. The V end was cut by 5 bases, the J end by 4 bases, with 9 bases between. The whole variable domain, filled in from reference TRBV30 and TRBJ2-7, reads SQTIHQWPATLVQPVGSPLSLECTVEGTSNPNLYWYRQAAGRGLQLLFYSVGIGQISSEVPQNLSASRPQDRQFILSSKKLLLSDSGFYLCAWYTGYEQYFGPGTRLTVT.

V and J are TRBV30 and TRBJ2-1, with a possible D match to TRBD2 (7 bases). V was trimmed by 2 bases and J by 8 bases, leaving 10 bases between them. Germline V gene sequence: CDR1 GTSNPN, CDR2 SVGIG (reference sequence). The length of the CDR3 is 12 residues. CDR3 coding DNA: TGTGCCTGGAGTCGAGGGGGGGATGAGCAGTTCTTC. As protein: CAWSRGGDEQFF.

The rearrangement links TRBV30 to TRBJ1-4; 7 positions agree with TRBD1. V lost 3 bases to trimming and J lost 8 bases; unmatched junction nucleotides: 12. The CDR3 spans 15 residues. The germline CDR1 and CDR2 sequences are GTSNPN and SVGIG (reference sequence). For the CDR3, the DNA is TGTGCCTGGAGAGGGAACAGGGGTGGGGGGGAAAAACTGTTTTTT. Translated: CAWRGNRGGGEKLFF.

V and J are TRBV7-2 and TRBJ2-3, with TRBD2 matching over 13 bases. The V gene's germline CDR1 is SGHTA and CDR2 FQGNSA. With 5 bases clipped from V and 2 bases from J, the junction kept 10 bases outside the gene matches. This CDR3 comprises 18 residues. The CDR3: CASSPAGLAGAYTDTQYF. Written as DNA, the CDR3 is TGTGCCAGCAGCCCAGCAGGACTAGCGGGGGCCTACACAGATACGCAGTATTTT.

The chain is built from TRBV2 and TRBJ2-1; TRBD2 agrees at 13 bases. V lost 0 bases, J lost 8 bases, and 7 bases stayed unmatched. CDR1 SNHLY and CDR2 FYNNEI come from the germline V gene. There are 17 residues in the CDR3. The CDR3, as DNA: TGTGCCAGCAGTGAAGCCCCGGGACTAGCGGGGCGAGATGAGCAGTTCTTC. Protein: CASSEAPGLAGRDEQFF.

V and J are TRBV7-6 and TRBJ2-4, with 8 bases aligning to TRBD2. The germline V gene has CDR1 SGHVS and CDR2 FNYEAQ. CDR3 length equals 14 residues. The J segment lost 6 bases and the V segment lost 8 bases, leaving 9 bases of the junction unmatched. CDR3 nucleotides: TGTGCCAGCTCGCGGGGGGTGGATGGAAACATTCAGTACTTC. Translation: CASSRGVDGNIQYF.